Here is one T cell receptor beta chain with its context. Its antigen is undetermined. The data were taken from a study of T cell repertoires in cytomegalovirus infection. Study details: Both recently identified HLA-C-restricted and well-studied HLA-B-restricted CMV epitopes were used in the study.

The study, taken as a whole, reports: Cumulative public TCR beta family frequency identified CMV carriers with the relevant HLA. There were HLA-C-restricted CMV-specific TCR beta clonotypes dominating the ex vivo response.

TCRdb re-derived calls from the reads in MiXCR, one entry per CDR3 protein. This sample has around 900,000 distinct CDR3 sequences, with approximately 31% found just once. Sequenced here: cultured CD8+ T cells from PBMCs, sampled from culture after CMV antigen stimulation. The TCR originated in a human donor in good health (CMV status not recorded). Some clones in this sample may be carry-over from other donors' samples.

In DNA form, the CDR3 reads TGTGCCATCAGTGAACGGACCCGGCTCAATGAGCAGTTCTTC. Residues: CAISERTRLNEQFF. The rearrangement uses TRBV10-3 and TRBJ2-1; D gene unclear. CDR3 length: 14 amino acids. CDR1 and CDR2 (germline): ENHRY, SYGVKD. V gave up 3 bases and J gave up 6 bases, with 12 bases separating them.